Shown below are 12 T cell receptor beta chains from a single sample sequenced in a study of blood T cell repertoires in COVID-19. Profiling relied on immunoSEQ multiplex PCR, and the TCRdb table lists in-frame clones only, not all of them. The data contain roughly 140,000 clones, 84% of them singletons. Sequences were obtained from PBMCs or T cells enriched from blood (not recorded which). The receptors originated from a woman aged 45-65 years who had been exposed to COVID-19.

The rearrangement links TRBV14 to TRBJ1-1; D is possibly TRBD1 (5 bases). CDR1 is SGHDN, CDR2 FVKESK, per germline. V lost 0 bases and J 4 bases, leaving 12 bases between the germline ends. The CDR3 spans 15 residues. CDR3 nucleotides: TGTGCCAGCAGCCAAGATCAGAACAGGTTCACTGAAGCTTTCTTT. It specifies CASSQDQNRFTEAFF.

V is TRBV11-2 and J is TRBJ2-3; D call uncertain. CDR1 SGHAT and CDR2 FQNNGV come from the germline V gene. Trimming took off 2 bases at V and 4 bases at J, with 7 bases between the two ends. The CDR3 loop spans 13 amino acids. The CDR3 loop is CASSLIPADTQYF. As DNA, the CDR3 is TGTGCCAGCAGCTTAATACCGGCAGATACGCAGTATTTT.

V and J are TRBV25-1 and TRBJ2-3; TRBD2 matches 8 bases. The CDR3 sequence is 11 residues long. Germline V lookup: CDR1 MGHDK, CDR2 SYGVNS. V was clipped by 4 bases and J by 10 bases; unmatched bases: 1. The CDR3 nucleotides read TGTGCCAGCAGTGTCGGGGGGGCGCAGTATTTT. It translates to CASSVGGAQYF. The full variable domain, in which reference TRBV25-1 and TRBJ2-3 provide the parts outside the CDR3, is EADIYQTPRYLVIGTGKKITLECSQTMGHDKMYWYQQDPGMELHLIHYSYGVNSTEKGDLSSESTVSRIRTEHFPLTLESARPSHTSQYLCASSVGGAQYFGPGTRLTVL.

This chain connects TRBV7-6 to TRBJ2-7; D is uncertain. Trimming stripped 0 bases from V and 5 bases from J, with 11 bases between. This CDR3 comprises 14 residues. Germline CDR1 is SGHVS and CDR2 is FNYEAQ. The CDR3 DNA sequence: TGTGCCAGCAGCTTAGCGCCCGGTTACGACGAGCAGTACTTC. It codes for CASSLAPGYDEQYF.

This clone has a handful of counts. The chain carries TRBV6-5 and TRBJ1-5; no reliable D call. The ends were cut back, 2 bases at V and 0 bases at J, with 8 bases in the middle. Looked up from germline, CDR1 is MNHEY and CDR2 is SVGAGI. This CDR3 spans 15 amino acids. The CDR3 DNA reads as TGTGCCAGCAGTTACAGCCAAAATAGCAATCAGCCCCAGCATTTT. As protein: CASSYSQNSNQPQHF.

V is TRBV5-4 and J is TRBJ2-5, with D possibly TRBD1 on 6 matching bases. The CDR3 contains 14 residues. V was clipped by 7 bases and J by 2 bases, with 15 bases between them. Germline CDR1 SGHNT, CDR2 YYREEE (reference sequence). DNA of the CDR3: TGTGCCAGCCGTACCAGGGGTAAACAAGAGACCCAGTACTTC. It encodes CASRTRGKQETQYF.

The chain recombines TRBV27 with TRBJ2-7; TRBD2 matches at 12 bases. The CDR3 has 16 amino acids. The germline V gene encodes CDR1 MNHEY and CDR2 SMNVEV (reference sequence). V lost 4 bases to trimming and J lost 6 bases; unmatched junction nucleotides: 10. As DNA, the CDR3 is TGTGCCAGCAGTTCCCGCGGGACTAGCGGGCCCGGCGAGCAGTACTTC. This encodes CASSSRGTSGPGEQYF.

The J gene is TRBJ2-1, the V gene TRBV9; D might be TRBD2 (5 bases). Looked up from germline, CDR1 is SGDLS and CDR2 is YYNGEE. The CDR3 totals 15 residues. V was trimmed by 0 bases and J by 9 bases, leaving 16 bases between them. The CDR3, as DNA: TGTGCCAGCAGCGTAGATGAATCGAGGGTAAGTGAGCAGTTCTTC. It translates to CASSVDESRVSEQFF. Drawing the rest from reference TRBV9 and TRBJ2-1, the complete variable domain is DSGVTQTPKHLITATGQRVTLRCSPRSGDLSVYWYQQSLDQGLQFLIQYYNGEERAKGNILERFSAQQFPDLHSELNLSSLELGDSALYFCASSVDESRVSEQFFGPGTRLTVL.

This chain connects TRBV7-9 to TRBJ2-3, with a weak D call TRBD2 (5 bases). CDR1 and CDR2 (germline): SEHNR, FQNEAQ (reference sequence). The germline V and J ends were trimmed by 5 bases and 9 bases, with 15 bases remaining between them. The CDR3 has 13 residues. CDR3 region: CASSPDGWETQYF. CDR3 DNA: TGTGCCAGCAGCCCCGACGGATGGGAGACGCAGTATTTT.

This chain connects TRBV3-1 (or the pseudogene TRBV3-2) to TRBJ2-1, with 10 positions matching TRBD2. Germline CDR1 LGHDT, CDR2 YNNKEL (reference sequence). The CDR3 loop spans 15 amino acids. Losses at the gene ends were 1 base for V and 8 bases for J; bases not matched to a gene: 5. The chain's CDR3 is CASSQGAGGPYEQFF. The CDR3 DNA sequence: TGTGCCAGCAGCCAAGGAGCGGGGGGGCCCTATGAGCAGTTCTTC.

V is TRBV19 and J is TRBJ1-5; D not certain. Between the trimmed V and J ends, which lost 5 bases and 5 bases, there was a span of 4 bases. Germline CDR1 LNHDA, CDR2 SQIVND (reference sequence). This CDR3 has 11 amino acids. CDR3 in DNA: TGTGCCAGTAGTTCAGATCAGCCCCAGCATTTT. Translated, it gives CASSSDQPQHF. Full variable domain (outside the CDR3, taken from reference TRBV19 and TRBJ1-5): DGGITQSPKYLFRKEGQNVTLSCEQNLNHDAMYWYRQDPGQGLRLIYYSQIVNDFQKGDIAEGYSVSREKKESFPLTVTSAQKNPTAFYLCASSSDQPQHFGDGTRLSIL.

The chain recombines TRBV5-6 with TRBJ2-7; unclear D gene. Germline V CDR1 and CDR2: SGHDT, YYEEEE. V was trimmed by 0 bases and J by 7 bases, leaving 8 bases between them. The CDR3 totals 12 residues. The CDR3, as DNA: TGTGCCAGCAGCTTGGTAGTCGGGGAGCAGTACTTC. The encoded protein is CASSLVVGEQYF.